Sequencing of this TCR beta chain was carried out in a study of T cell changes during pregnancy in multiple sclerosis. Profiled with immunoSEQ multiplex PCR; TCRdb holds only in-frame clones, not every one. The data hold approximately 40,000 clones, with 80% to 95% observed a single time. The clonotype comes from a female donor with multiple sclerosis, enrolled in a pregnancy study. The sequencing used CD8+ T cells from peripheral blood mononuclear cells, collected after pregnancy.

This CDR3 reads CASSRTGYHEQYF. In DNA, the CDR3 is TGTGCCAGCAGCAGGACAGGGTACCACGAGCAGTACTTC. The chain links TRBV27 to TRBJ2-7, with 8 bases matching TRBD1. The V segment lost 6 bases and the J segment 5 bases; nucleotides outside the gene matches: 6. Germline CDR1 and CDR2: MNHEY and SMNVEV (reference sequence). The CDR3 runs to 13 residues.